This TCR beta chain was captured in a study of CD8 T cells in ankylosing spondylitis. The study, taken as a whole, reports: Matched synovial fluid from ankylosing spondylitis patients was reported to be enriched for disease-linked clones. A TCR beta motif made of eight highly homologous variants seemed typical of ankylosing spondylitis blood. Disease-linked clones displayed a CD8+ phenotype and appeared relatively rarely in peripheral blood.

Researchers built TCR beta libraries using quantitative 5'-RACE with molecular barcodes. TCRdb called the 5' RACE reads again in MiXCR, with one record for every CDR3 protein. The sample consists of about 220,000 distinct CDR3 sequences, about a sixth of them appearing once. Points on this clonotype: The antigen is undetermined.

This CDR3 has 15 amino acids. Germline V CDR1 and CDR2: LNHDA, SQIVND (reference sequence). Trimming stripped 1 base from V and 10 bases from J, with 17 bases between. The clonotype originates from a male donor with ankylosing spondylitis. Specimen: blood, either unsorted or a sorted T cell fraction (not recorded which). The chain employs TRBV19 and TRBJ2-1; D possibly matches TRBD1 or TRBD2 (5 bases each). The CDR3 DNA follows: TGTGCCAGTAGTATAGTGAGCCCTAGCACAGGAGAGCAGTTCTTC. Encoded protein: CASSIVSPSTGEQFF.